A selection of T cell receptor beta chains follows, all from one sample in a study of cytomegalovirus exposure and HLA in healthy donors. This table comes from immunoSEQ multiplex PCR, and its TCRdb copy is limited to in-frame clones, with some not included. The sample table includes 150,000 or so clones. Sequencing input: PBMCs. Receptors originate from a man aged 30 to 39 in good health and CMV-seronegative. CDR3s include the opening cysteine and the closing phenylalanine or tryptophan. The D gene is left open where the match is weak.

D gene,V gene,J gene,CDR3 DNA,CDR3 protein
-,TRBV4-3,TRBJ2-2,TGCGCCAGCAGCCAAAGGCGGGGGAACACCGGGGAGCTGTTTTTT,CASSQRRGNTGELFF
TRBD2,TRBV7-9,TRBJ2-1,TGTGCCAGCAGCCCCGGGACTAGCGGCGACAATGAGCAGTTCTTC,CASSPGTSGDNEQFF
-,TRBV7-9,TRBJ2-7,TGTGCCAGCAGCTTAGGGCAGAACTCCTACGAGCAGTACTTC,CASSLGQNSYEQYF
-,TRBV7-3,TRBJ1-3,TGTGCCAGCAGCTTACAGGGGACGTCTGGAAACACCATATATTTT,CASSLQGTSGNTIYF
TRBD2,TRBV5-4,TRBJ2-3,TGTGCCAGCAGCAGGGGACTAGCGGGAGTTACAGATACGCAGTATTTT,CASSRGLAGVTDTQYF
TRBD1,TRBV4-3,TRBJ1-2,TGCGCCAGCAGCCATATGGACAGGGTAGATGGCTACACCTTC,CASSHMDRVDGYTF
TRBD1,TRBV28,TRBJ1-2,TGTGCCAGCAGTTTTGGGGTCGGACAGGGATATGGCTACACCTTC,CASSFGVGQGYGYTF
-,TRBV6-1,TRBJ2-7,TGTGCCAGCAGTGAATTCAGGCAGAGCTCCTACGAGCAGTACTTC,CASSEFRQSSYEQYF
TRBD1,TRBV5-1,TRBJ1-2,TGCGCCAGCAGCTTGGGGACAGGGAACTATGGCTACACCTTC,CASSLGTGNYGYTF
-,TRBV6-5,TRBJ1-5,TGTGCCAGCAGTATTGACAGATTAGATCAGCCCCAGCATTTT,CASSIDRLDQPQHF
-,TRBV11-2,TRBJ1-3,TGTGCCAGCAGCTTCAGGTCCTCAGAAGCTGGAAACACCATATATTTT,CASSFRSSEAGNTIYF
TRBD1,TRBV7-2,TRBJ2-4,TGTGCCAGCAGGCGGACAGGGCTAGCCAAAAACATTCAGTACTTC,CASRRTGLAKNIQYF
TRBD2,TRBV28,TRBJ2-3,TGTGCCAGCAGTACTTTAGCGGGAGAGGCGGCAGATACGCAGTATTTT,CASSTLAGEAADTQYF
TRBD1,TRBV19,TRBJ2-7,TGTGCCAGTAGTGTACAGGGGCTCCCCGTCTACGAGCAGTACTTC,CASSVQGLPVYEQYF
TRBD1,TRBV19,TRBJ1-5,TGTGCCAGTAGTGGGTTCGGGACAGACAGCAATCAGCCCCAGCATTTT,CASSGFGTDSNQPQHF
-,TRBV4-2,TRBJ1-6,TGTGCCAGCAGCCAAGAAGAGGGCTCCTATAATTCACCCCTCCACTTT,CASSQEEGSYNSPLHF
-,TRBV5-8,TRBJ1-1,TGTGCCAGCAGCTTGGCCAAAGGGAGCCTGCGTTCCACTGAAGCTTTCTTT,CASSLAKGSLRSTEAFF
TRBD1,TRBV6-1,TRBJ2-7,TGTGCCAGCAGTGAATTTGGGACAGGATACTACGAGCAGTACTTC,CASSEFGTGYYEQYF
-,TRBV9,TRBJ2-1,TGTGCCAGCAGCGTATCCAGTGGTTACAATGAGCAGTTCTTC,CASSVSSGYNEQFF
-,TRBV27,TRBJ2-6,TGTGCCAGCAGTCTACAGGGACCCCGGGGGGCCAACGTCCTGACTTTC,CASSLQGPRGANVLTF
-,TRBV10-2,TRBJ1-4,TGCGCCAGCAGCCCAGGGGTAACTAATGAAAAACTGTTTTTT,CASSPGVTNEKLFF
TRBD2,TRBV11-2,TRBJ2-5,TGTGCCAGCAGCTTAAATCTAGCGGCAGAGACCCAGTACTTC,CASSLNLAAETQYF
TRBD2,TRBV11-2,TRBJ2-2,TGTGCCAGCAGCCCCCACGGGGTGAGCGGGAGACCCCCCGGGGAGCTGTTTTTT,CASSPHGVSGRPPGELFF
TRBD1,TRBV29-1,TRBJ2-7,TGCAGCGTTGAGGCTACTCGGACAGGGGCCACCTACGAGCAGTACTTC,CSVEATRTGATYEQYF
TRBD1,TRBV19,TRBJ1-1,TGTGCCAGTAGTGACAGGGCGAACACTGAAGCTTTCTTT,CASSDRANTEAFF
TRBD1,TRBV27,TRBJ1-2,TGTGCCAGCAGTTTAGACAGGGCACGCGTCGACAATTATGGCTACACCTTC,CASSLDRARVDNYGYTF
-,TRBV7-9,TRBJ2-6,TGTGCCAGCAGCTTAACTCTGGCTGGGGCCAACGTCCTGACTTTC,CASSLTLAGANVLTF
TRBD1,TRBV19,TRBJ1-5,TGTGCCAGTAGAGAACAGGGGTATAGCAATCAGCCCCAGCATTTT,CASREQGYSNQPQHF
TRBD2,TRBV4-1,TRBJ2-6,TGCGCCAGCAGCCATAGGCCCGGGACTAGCGACTCTGGGGCCAACGTCCTGACTTTC,CASSHRPGTSDSGANVLTF
-,TRBV15,TRBJ2-2,TGTGCCACCAGCAGAGTTGGTCCGGAACAGCCGTCAACCGGGGAGCTGTTTTTT,CATSRVGPEQPSTGELFF
-,TRBV18,TRBJ2-7,TGTGCCAGCTCACCATCCTTGGAGGGCGGTGGGGGCGAGCAGTACTTC,CASSPSLEGGGGEQYF